A selection of T cell receptor beta chains follows, all from one sample in a study of monozygotic twins with inflammatory bowel disease. TCRdb re-analyzed the 5' RACE reads; it lists each CDR3 protein once, without DNA. The sample data list a few hundred thousand distinct CDR3 sequences. The sample consisted of blood. These receptors were taken from a human donor with ulcerative colitis or Crohn's disease, or a healthy co-twin of an affected twin (not recorded which). CDR3s include the opening cysteine and the closing phenylalanine or tryptophan. Fields, in order: J gene, V gene, CDR3 protein.

>TRBJ2-5|TRBV18
CASSPARGGQETQYF
>TRBJ2-2|TRBV20-1
CSARDISVTGELFF
>TRBJ2-7|TRBV5-1
CASSFPEGGYEQYF
>TRBJ2-1|TRBV7-2
CASTFRGPGGQFF
>TRBJ2-2|TRBV5-6
CASSLRDHKTGELFF
>TRBJ2-2|TRBV6-2/TRBV6-3
CASSYLFDVDGLRDTGELFF
>TRBJ2-2|TRBV20-1
CSARDGGAAGELFF
>TRBJ2-5|TRBV4-2
CASSHRGNFGETQYF
>TRBJ1-1|TRBV19
CASGNRATEAFF
>TRBJ2-7|TRBV7-2
CASSLIETGGQYEQYF
>TRBJ2-1|TRBV6-5
CASSWGGGTYNEQFF
>TRBJ2-3|TRBV20-1
CSATPRSGLVDTQYF
>TRBJ2-5|TRBV5-1
CASSLAAGTGEETQYF
>TRBJ1-6|TRBV5-4
CASSKVGTGSYNSPLHF
>TRBJ1-5|TRBV7-3
CASSRDRRHRQPQHF
>TRBJ2-5|TRBV5-4
CASSFPAGTQETQYF
>TRBJ2-2|TRBV6-2/TRBV6-3
CASSYRLAGGPGELFF
>TRBJ1-6|TRBV6-2/TRBV6-3
CASVGIWNSPLHF
>TRBJ2-3|TRBV18
CASSQGLSTDTQYF
>TRBJ2-3|TRBV7-9
CASSWRAGYTDTQYF
>TRBJ1-5|TRBV20-1
CSAHLGVNQPQHF
>TRBJ1-2|TRBV4-1
CASSQDRSLNYGYTF
>TRBJ2-1|TRBV9
CASSSSTGRMYNEQFF
>TRBJ2-5|TRBV29-1
CSVLTGSPETQYF
>TRBJ2-7|TRBV7-2
CASSRTGEFYEQYF
>TRBJ1-5|TRBV12-3/TRBV12-4
CASRGTGGSNQPQHF
>TRBJ2-5|TRBV10-3
CATALRDLQETQYF
>TRBJ1-1|TRBV10-3
CAISVQGGNTEAFF